Here is one TCR beta chain with its context. Its specificity is not known. This record belongs to a study of OX40 agonist ivuxolimab in advanced cancers. On the study more broadly: It was ivuxolimab, an agonistic anti-OX40 (CD134) antibody, that patients were treated with. Patients received ivuxolimab, an intravenous treatment, every 2 weeks at 0.01 to 10 mg/kg. Allowance was made for prior anti-PD-1, anti-PD-L1 or anti-CTLA-4 therapy, and roughly 39% had some.

Libraries were prepared by immunoSEQ multiplex PCR; TCRdb keeps only in-frame clonotypes and omits some of them. Of around 38,000 clones detected, 75% to 90% appear once; the ten largest clones hold about 12%. CDR3 length: 16 residues. Per the germline V gene, CDR1 is SNHLY and CDR2 is FYNNEI. The germline V and J ends were trimmed by 3 bases and 0 bases, with 12 bases remaining between them. Study results and caveats: Dosing at 0.1 to 3.0 mg/kg was accompanied by clonal expansion of CD4+ and CD8+ blood T cells by week 6.

The clonotype comes from an adult with an advanced solid tumor such as melanoma, head and neck, liver or kidney cancer. The material was CD4+ or CD8+ T cells sorted from blood, obtained in a trial of the OX40 agonist ivuxolimab. This chain connects TRBV2 to TRBJ2-1; D gene unclear. The CDR3 loop reads CASSEAGSSSYNEQFF. The CDR3 DNA reads as TGTGCCAGCAGTGAGGCCGGATCCAGCTCCTACAATGAGCAGTTCTTC.